This T cell receptor (beta chain) was retrieved from a study of early T cells in non-severe SARS-CoV-2 infection. Overall study context: Chains from this unsorted whole-blood bulk RNA could not be paired.

On this clonotype: Antigen: not known.

Study observations and caveats: VDJdb matching skewed toward anti-spike CD8 responses, missing private and CD4 specificities.

Molecules of cDNA were individually given unique molecular identifiers that were attached to them. TCRdb analysed the 5' RACE reads with MiXCR anew, one entry per CDR3 protein. The sample gives 90,000 to 130,000 distinct CDR3 sequences, about an eighth of which show up once; around 3% is in the top ten. Trimming removed 0 bases at V and 7 bases at J, with 11 bases between. This CDR3 is 14 amino acids long. Per the germline V gene, CDR1 is SGHKS and CDR2 is YYEKEE (reference sequence). This sequence joins TRBV5-5 and TRBJ1-5; no definite D call. This receptor was obtained from an adult who was a healthcare worker with PCR-confirmed SARS-CoV-2 infection or an uninfected control (not recorded which). The sample taken for sequencing was whole blood. The CDR3 DNA reads TGTGCCAGCAGCTTGGGGATTTGGGGACAGCCCCAGCATTTT. Its translation: CASSLGIWGQPQHF.